Below, 2 T cell receptor beta chains from the same sample are listed, as sequenced in a study of blood T cells in healthy people across ages. A J-beta primer mix and a sample-barcoded 5' primer were used in a second PCR of about 7 to 11 cycles. From the 5' RACE reads, TCRdb called clonotypes with MiXCR, one entry per CDR3 protein. The repertoire consists of fewer than 900,000 distinct CDR3 sequences, with roughly 43% occurring once and the leading ten covering 20% to 25%. The specimen was blood. These receptors were collected from a woman aged 55-75 years in good health.

The chain combines TRBV6-6 with TRBJ1-4, with 8 positions matching TRBD1. This CDR3 spans 14 amino acids. The J segment lost 6 bases and the V segment lost 6 bases, leaving 6 bases of the junction unmatched. Germline V gene lookup returns CDR1 MNHNY and CDR2 SVGAGI (reference sequence). The chain's CDR3 is CASRVDRVDEKLFF. The DNA of the CDR3 is TGTGCCAGCAGGGTGGACAGGGTAGATGAAAAACTGTTTTTT.

There are a few counts of this clonotype. The rearrangement joins TRBV6-6 to TRBJ1-5; 8 nucleotides agree with TRBD1. Looked up from germline, CDR1 is MNHNY and CDR2 is SVGAGI (reference sequence). CDR3 length: 14 amino acids. V trimming: 2 bases; J trimming: 4 bases; junction bases outside the gene matches: 1. The CDR3 protein is CASSYGQGNQPQHF. The CDR3 DNA sequence: TGTGCCAGCAGTTACGGACAGGGAAATCAGCCCCAGCATTTT.